Presented here are 11 T cell receptor beta chains from one specimen sequenced in a study of CD8 T cells in ankylosing spondylitis. TCRdb ran MiXCR on the 5' RACE reads and lists one entry per CDR3 protein. The repertoire holds 270,000 or so distinct CDR3 sequences, with 15% to 20% as singletons. The sequenced sample consisted of blood, either unsorted or a sorted T cell fraction (not recorded which). The source is a male donor with ankylosing spondylitis or in good health (not recorded which).

This chain uses TRBV29-1 with TRBJ2-1; weak D call: TRBD2 (5 bases). Between the trimmed V and J ends, which lost 3 bases and 9 bases, there was a span of 15 bases. The CDR3 length is 13 residues. Germline V gives CDR1 SQVTM, CDR2 ANQGSEA. CDR3 loop: CSVESALAPEQFF. The CDR3 DNA sequence: TGCAGCGTTGAGTCGGCCCTAGCCCCTGAGCAGTTCTTC.

The V call is TRBV10-3, the J call TRBJ2-5; D uncertain. The CDR3 has 14 residues. V lost 1 base and J 5 bases, leaving 11 bases between the germline ends. CDR1 is ENHRY, CDR2 SYGVKD, per germline. CDR3 region: CAISELKQRETQYF. CDR3 DNA sequence: TGTGCCATCAGTGAGTTGAAGCAACGGGAGACCCAGTACTTC.

This clonotype was found many times. The rearrangement links TRBV25-1 to TRBJ2-3, with D possibly TRBD1 on 5 matching bases. This CDR3 spans 18 amino acids. The V gene lost 3 bases and the J gene lost 2 bases, with 21 bases spanning the gap. Germline values: CDR1 MGHDK, CDR2 SYGVNS. The CDR3 coding sequence is TGTGCCAGCAGTGATCCCCAGGGCCTACGGGCCCACACAGATACGCAGTATTTT. Translating it yields CASSDPQGLRAHTDTQYF. The variable domain in full, with the rest retrieved from reference TRBV25-1 and TRBJ2-3, is EADIYQTPRYLVIGTGKKITLECSQTMGHDKMYWYQQDPGMELHLIHYSYGVNSTEKGDLSSESTVSRIRTEHFPLTLESARPSHTSQYLCASSDPQGLRAHTDTQYFGPGTRLTVL.

The J gene is TRBJ2-3, the V gene TRBV4-2; D is undetermined. Germline assignment: CDR1 LGHNA and CDR2 YNFKEQ. The V gene lost 0 bases and the J gene lost 1 base, with 11 bases spanning the gap. CDR3 length equals 16 residues. The DNA for the CDR3 is TGTGCCAGCAGCCAAGATGCTGGTTCAGGCACAGATACGCAGTATTTT. Translating it yields CASSQDAGSGTDTQYF.

The chain carries TRBV7-8 and TRBJ2-1; 10 bases fit TRBD2. Trimming at V came to 2 bases and at J to 0 bases, leaving 4 bases not matched to a gene. Looked up from germline, CDR1 is SGHVS and CDR2 is FQNEAQ. The CDR3 covers 17 residues. CDR3: CASSLILAGDSYNEQFF. The CDR3 DNA reads TGTGCCAGCAGCTTAATTCTAGCGGGAGACTCCTACAATGAGCAGTTCTTC.

V is TRBV4-1 and J is TRBJ2-7; TRBD1 is a possible D gene (6 bases). The ends were cut back, 0 bases at V and 0 bases at J, with 12 bases in the middle. Germline V gene lookup returns CDR1 MGHRA and CDR2 YSYEKL. This CDR3 has 16 residues. This chain's CDR3 is CASSQDLRTDSYEQYF. The CDR3 DNA is TGCGCCAGCAGCCAAGATCTCAGGACAGACTCCTACGAGCAGTACTTC.

The table lists this clonotype with a few counts. This chain connects TRBV4-2 to TRBJ2-1; D is possibly TRBD1 or TRBD2 (5 bases each). V lost 0 bases, J lost 6 bases, and 12 bases lay in between. Germline loops: CDR1 LGHNA, CDR2 YNFKEQ. The CDR3 contains 15 residues. The CDR3, as DNA: TGTGCCAGCAGCCAAGACAGGGAGAGTCTCAATGAGCAGTTCTTC. Translating gives CASSQDRESLNEQFF.

This clonotype was seen a handful of times. V and J are TRBV27 and TRBJ2-7, with 7 bases fitting TRBD1. CDR1 and CDR2 from the germline V gene are MNHEY and SMNVEV (reference sequence). With 8 bases clipped from V and 2 bases from J, the junction kept 6 bases outside the gene matches. CDR3 length: 13 amino acids. The CDR3 DNA sequence: TGTGCCAGCCGCCCCGGGACAGCCTACGAGCAGTACTTC. This encodes CASRPGTAYEQYF.

The rearrangement links TRBV24-1 to TRBJ2-1, with a tentative D call TRBD2 (6 bases). Germline V CDR1 and CDR2: KGHDR, SFDVKD. The V and J ends lost 3 bases and 14 bases respectively, with 16 bases between them. There are 13 residues in the CDR3. For the CDR3, the DNA is TGTGCCACCAGTGATATGGGCGGGGACGGAGAGTTCTTC. Protein sequence: CATSDMGGDGEFF.

This clonotype was counted only a few times. This chain links TRBV20-1 with TRBJ2-7; possible D gene TRBD1, 5 bases. Germline CDR1 is DFQATT and CDR2 is SNEGSKA (reference sequence). V shed 0 bases and J shed 2 bases, with 11 bases lying between them. This CDR3 contains 14 residues. As DNA, the CDR3 is TGCAGTGCTAGAGATGGGGCCGGAACCTACGAGCAGTACTTC. This sequence encodes CSARDGAGTYEQYF.

This clonotype came up a few times. The chain carries TRBV29-1 and TRBJ2-7; tentative D call: TRBD1 (6 bases). The CDR3 covers 13 residues. The ends were cut back, 2 bases at V and 2 bases at J, with 10 bases in the middle. Germline-derived CDR1 and CDR2 are SQVTM and ANQGSEA. CDR3 nucleotides: TGCAGCGTTGAAACAGGGACCCCCTACGAGCAGTACTTC. As protein: CSVETGTPYEQYF.